The clone carrying this T cell receptor (beta chain) was seen ten or more times. Naive CD4+ T cells were purified with Tregs depleted by CD25. After constant-region reverse-primer amplification, full-length variable regions underwent semi-nested PCR with Nested Universal Primer A. TCRdb used MiXCR to reprocess the 5' RACE reads, holding one entry per CDR3 protein. In the table there are some 60,000 distinct CDR3 sequences, around 30% of which are singletons. The receptor was isolated from a female donor with breast cancer. Material: tumor-infiltrating naive CD4+ T cells sorted from the breast tumor. As to subset: naive CD4+ T cells, CD4+CD45RA+CD25-.

This CDR3 is CASSPYMQPQHF. The CDR3, as DNA: TGTGCCAGCAGTCCCTATATGCAGCCCCAGCATTTT. J is TRBJ1-5 and V is TRBV28; D unclear. The V and J ends lost 5 bases and 7 bases respectively, with 9 bases between them. The CDR3 consists of 12 residues. Germline CDR1 is MDHEN and CDR2 is SYDVKM.